What follows are 27 T cell receptor beta chains derived from one specimen sequenced in a study of T cell repertoires in cytomegalovirus infection. From the reads, TCRdb called clonotypes with MiXCR, one entry per CDR3 protein. Of fewer than 550,000 distinct CDR3 sequences detected, approximately 26% appear once; the ten largest clones hold around 14%. The specimen was PBMCs. These receptors all stem from a human donor in good health (CMV status not recorded). Some clones in this sample may be carry-over from other donors' samples.

In this sample, this clonotype turned up a few times. The chain links TRBV19 to TRBJ2-5; 8 bases align to TRBD1. V dropped 4 bases and J dropped 2; count of bases not matched to a gene: 3. Germline CDR1 is LNHDA and CDR2 is SQIVND (reference sequence). CDR3 length: 14 residues. The CDR3 region is CASSTWTGQETQYF. The CDR3 bases are TGTGCCAGTAGTACTTGGACAGGGCAAGAGACCCAGTACTTC.

The sample holds a few counts of this clonotype. This chain joins TRBV11-2 and TRBJ1-2; 9 nucleotides line up with TRBD1. V lost 5 bases, J lost 6 bases, and 10 bases stayed unmatched. Germline V gene sequence: CDR1 SGHAT, CDR2 FQNNGV. CDR3 size: 15 residues. CDR3 residues: CASSLGGTGFHGYTF. The CDR3 region has the DNA TGTGCCAGCAGCCTGGGCGGGACAGGGTTCCATGGCTACACCTTC.

This clonotype was picked up a small number of times. This chain links TRBV7-9 with TRBJ2-2; D may correspond to TRBD1 or TRBD2 (5 bases each). The germline CDR1 and CDR2 sequences are SEHNR and FQNEAQ (reference sequence). This CDR3 is built from 16 residues. V was clipped by 5 bases and J by 3 bases, with 16 bases between them. In DNA form, the CDR3 reads TGTGCCAGCAGCATCAAGTCCCGAGGGGACACCGGGGAGCTGTTTTTT. Translated, it gives CASSIKSRGDTGELFF.

This chain links TRBV30 with TRBJ2-3, with TRBD1 matching over 7 bases. From germline, CDR1 is GTSNPN and CDR2 SVGIG (reference sequence). The CDR3 is 17 amino acids. Losses at the gene ends were 0 bases for V and 2 bases for J; bases not matched to a gene: 11. CDR3 sequence: CAWSVGTLTGPTDTQYF. DNA of the CDR3: TGTGCCTGGAGTGTCGGCACCCTGACAGGGCCCACAGATACGCAGTATTTT.

This clonotype was seen a few times. The chain carries TRBV6-2 or TRBV6-3 and TRBJ2-1; 8 nucleotides align to TRBD1. The CDR3 runs to 15 residues. In germline, CDR1 is MNHEY, CDR2 SVGEGT. Losses at the gene ends were 6 bases for V and 5 bases for J; bases not matched to a gene: 9. CDR3 nucleotides: TGTGCCAGCAGAATTCAGGGGGCGTTAAACAATGAGCAGTTCTTC. The encoded protein is CASRIQGALNNEQFF.

This clonotype turned up a few times. The chain uses TRBV7-2 and TRBJ1-1; D gene uncertain. The CDR3 sequence is 14 residues long. Germline values: CDR1 SGHTA, CDR2 FQGNSA. Trimming removed 1 base at V and 1 base at J, with 7 bases between. The CDR3 here is CASSLGVSNTEAFF. The CDR3 DNA sequence: TGTGCCAGCAGCTTAGGGGTTTCGAACACTGAAGCTTTCTTT.

The sample holds a few counts of this clonotype. The chain couples TRBV19 to TRBJ1-6; D is uncertain. The CDR3 loop spans 15 amino acids. CDR1 is LNHDA, CDR2 SQIVND, per germline (reference sequence). The V end was cut by 3 bases, the J end by 7 bases, with 13 bases between. The CDR3 sequence is CASSIKGQTNSPLHF. CDR3 in DNA: TGTGCCAGTAGTATCAAGGGCCAAACCAATTCACCCCTCCACTTT.

This clonotype was observed a handful of times. This chain links TRBV6-5 with TRBJ2-2; the D is unclear. CDR1 is MNHEY and CDR2 is SVGAGI in the germline V gene. The CDR3 spans 14 residues. Trimming pared 0 bases from V and 4 bases from J, leaving 6 bases between. Here the CDR3 DNA reads TGTGCCAGCAGTTACTCGGGTATCACCGGGGAGCTGTTTTTT. This encodes CASSYSGITGELFF.

V is TRBV29-1 and J is TRBJ2-7; 9 bases align to TRBD1. CDR3 length: 12 residues. V was clipped by 7 bases and J by 6 bases; unmatched bases: 7. Germline CDR1 and CDR2: SQVTM and ANQGSEA. In nucleotides, the CDR3 is TGCAGCGCCACCGGGACAGGGTCCGAGCAGTACTTC. Its translation is CSATGTGSEQYF.

This clonotype occurred a few times. The V call is TRBV6-5, the J call TRBJ2-2, with a tentative D call TRBD2 (6 bases). V was shortened by 4 bases and J by 7 bases, with 13 bases between the two germline ends. This CDR3 is 14 amino acids long. CDR1 MNHEY and CDR2 SVGAGI come from the germline V gene. The CDR3 DNA reads as TGTGCCAGCAGTTCTGGGGGGAGACGCGGGGAGCTGTTTTTT. It yields the protein CASSSGGRRGELFF.

V usage is TRBV6-5 and J usage is TRBJ2-3, with TRBD2 matching over 8 bases. The junction had 4 bases not matched to a gene; V was cut back by 6 bases and J by 2 bases. The germline gives CDR1 MNHEY, CDR2 SVGAGI. The CDR3 is 14 residues long. The CDR3: CASRISGITDTQYF. The DNA for the CDR3 is TGTGCCAGCAGGATTAGCGGGATCACAGATACGCAGTATTTT.

This clonotype has only a few counts. The chain couples TRBV6-6 to TRBJ2-1; TRBD2 matches at 11 bases. Germline V gives CDR1 MNHNY, CDR2 SVGAGI (reference sequence). Trimming removed 8 bases from V and 10 bases from J; junction bases left unmatched: 16. CDR3 length: 16 amino acids. The CDR3 DNA follows: TGTGCCAGCGGGGGGCAATTAACTAGCGGGAGATGGGAGCAGTTCTTC. It is translated as CASGGQLTSGRWEQFF.

The rearrangement uses TRBV24-1 and TRBJ2-1, with D perhaps TRBD2 (6 bases). The CDR3 length is 13 residues. Germline CDR1 and CDR2: KGHDR and SFDVKD. The V gene lost 7 bases and the J gene lost 9 bases, with 15 bases spanning the gap. The CDR3 DNA follows: TGTGCCACCAGCGAGGGAGGTAGGGGTGAGCAGTTCTTC. It specifies CATSEGGRGEQFF.

This clonotype came up many times. This chain links TRBV12-3 or TRBV12-4 with TRBJ2-7; D unresolved. The CDR3 totals 14 residues. V lost 0 bases and J lost 5, with 11 bases in between. The DNA of the CDR3 is TGTGCCAGCAGTTTAGCCGCAGGATTCCACGAGCAGTACGTC. It encodes CASSLAAGFHEQYV.

The chain employs TRBV12-3 or TRBV12-4 and TRBJ2-1, with D tentatively TRBD2 (6 bases). The CDR3 has 20 amino acids. The ends were cut back, 6 bases at V and 0 bases at J, with 27 bases in the middle. The CDR3 protein is CASSTPGTPRGIHSYNEQFF. Written as DNA, the CDR3 is TGTGCCAGCAGCACTCCCGGGACTCCGAGGGGAATTCACTCCTACAATGAGCAGTTCTTC.

This clonotype was detected many times. The J gene is TRBJ1-1, the V gene TRBV7-8, with no clear D. The V end lost 3 bases, the J end lost 1 base, and 9 bases lay between the germline ends. The CDR3 totals 14 residues. Germline V CDR1 and CDR2: SGHVS, FQNEAQ. The CDR3 DNA sequence: TGTGCCAGCAGCTTGGTCGGTCAGAACACTGAAGCTTTCTTT. It codes for CASSLVGQNTEAFF. Looking up the rest from reference TRBV7-8 and TRBJ1-1 gives the full variable domain: GAGVSQSPRYKVAKRGQDVALRCDPISGHVSLFWYQQALGQGPEFLTYFQNEAQLDKSGLPSDRFFAERPEGSVSTLKIQRTQQEDSAVYLCASSLVGQNTEAFFGQGTRLTVV.

This sequence joins TRBV28 and TRBJ1-1; D is uncertain. V lost 6 bases, J lost 0 bases, and 14 bases lay in between. Germline lookup yields CDR1 MDHEN and CDR2 SYDVKM. CDR3 length: 15 amino acids. The CDR3 is CASSPPDIMNTEAFF. Written as DNA, the CDR3 is TGTGCCAGCAGCCCCCCAGACATCATGAACACTGAAGCTTTCTTT.

Concerning this clonotype itself: Its ends do not fully match the called genes, so a read error is possible. This rearrangement joins TRBV20-1 to TRBJ1-3; D ambiguous. In germline, CDR1 is DFQATT, CDR2 SNEGSKA (reference sequence). The CDR3 has 14 residues. CDR3 protein: CSVRQSSSGNTIYF. The CDR3 DNA is TGCAGTGTTAGACAATCATCCTCTGGAAACACCATATATTTT.

The chain couples TRBV7-9 to TRBJ2-1, with a weak D call TRBD1 (5 bases). This CDR3 has 14 residues. CDR1 is SEHNR and CDR2 is FQNEAQ in the germline V gene (reference sequence). V was pared by 2 bases and J by 8 bases, with 13 bases between. For the CDR3, the DNA is TGTGCCAGCAGCTTATACAGGCCCCTTGATGAGCAGTTCTTC. Its translation is CASSLYRPLDEQFF.

The chain links TRBV5-6 to TRBJ2-5; 10 positions match TRBD2. Germline lookup yields CDR1 SGHDT and CDR2 YYEEEE. The CDR3 contains 13 residues. J was trimmed by 5 bases and V by 7 bases; bases with no gene match: 5. The CDR3 region has the DNA TGTGCCAGCCTACTAGCGGGATATGAGACCCAGTACTTC. The encoded protein is CASLLAGYETQYF.

The table lists this clonotype with many counts. This sequence joins TRBV7-2 and TRBJ2-3; 7 bases fit TRBD2. The CDR3 loop spans 12 amino acids. Unmatched junction bases numbered 2, after V lost 5 bases and J lost 6 bases. Germline CDR1 SGHTA, CDR2 FQGNSA. The CDR3 loop reads CASSEAGDTQYF. CDR3 DNA sequence: TGTGCCAGCAGCGAAGCGGGGGATACGCAGTATTTT.

This clonotype was observed a single time. The genes are TRBV4-1 and TRBJ2-1, with 8 bases lining up with TRBD1. The CDR3 extends over 17 amino acids. Germline-derived CDR1 and CDR2 are MGHRA and YSYEKL. Germline trimming cut 3 bases from V and 3 bases from J; bases unmatched to any gene: 10. In nucleotides, the CDR3 is TGCGCCAGCAGCCACCCCGCCCGGACAGGGATCTACAATGAGCAGTTCTTC. It is translated as CASSHPARTGIYNEQFF.

V is TRBV6-2 or TRBV6-3 and J is TRBJ2-2; 10 nucleotides match TRBD1. The germline V gene has CDR1 MNHEY and CDR2 SVGEGT. Trimming cost V 2 bases and J 2 bases; bases outside gene matches: 5. The length of the CDR3 is 17 residues. The CDR3 region is CASSYRTGGENTGELFF. The CDR3 bases are TGTGCCAGCAGTTACAGGACAGGGGGAGAAAACACCGGGGAGCTGTTTTTT.

The chain is built from TRBV9 and TRBJ2-3; TRBD2 agrees at 8 bases. V trimming: 4 bases; J trimming: 3 bases; junction bases outside the gene matches: 13. The CDR3 has 17 residues. Germline loops: CDR1 SGDLS, CDR2 YYNGEE. The CDR3 DNA follows: TGTGCCAGCAGCCGGGGGACTAGGACGAAATTTACAGATACGCAGTATTTT. This gives the protein CASSRGTRTKFTDTQYF. Full variable domain (outside the CDR3, taken from reference TRBV9 and TRBJ2-3): DSGVTQTPKHLITATGQRVTLRCSPRSGDLSVYWYQQSLDQGLQFLIQYYNGEERAKGNILERFSAQQFPDLHSELNLSSLELGDSALYFCASSRGTRTKFTDTQYFGPGTRLTVL.

Only a few counts were recorded for this clonotype. The chain joins TRBV6-2 or TRBV6-3 to TRBJ2-7, with a possible D match to TRBD2 (7 bases). There are 18 residues in the CDR3. Germline V gene data show CDR1 as MNHEY and CDR2 as SVGEGT. With 0 bases removed from V and 6 bases from J, the gap between germline ends came to 24 bases. As DNA, the CDR3 is TGTGCCAGCAGTTACTCGACCTACGGGGGGCGAACCCTAGGCGAGCAGTACGTC. Protein product: CASSYSTYGGRTLGEQYV.

The chain joins TRBV7-2 to TRBJ2-6; D gene uncertain. There are 15 residues in the CDR3. V was clipped by 1 base and J by 3 bases, with 7 bases between them. Germline V lookup: CDR1 SGHTA, CDR2 FQGNSA. The CDR3 protein is CASSLGGFGANVLTF. The CDR3 region has the DNA TGTGCCAGCAGCTTAGGCGGTTTTGGGGCCAACGTCCTGACTTTC. The full variable domain, in which reference TRBV7-2 and TRBJ2-6 provide the parts outside the CDR3, is GAGVSQSPSNKVTEKGKDVELRCDPISGHTALYWYRQSLGQGLEFLIYFQGNSAPDKSGLPSDRFSAERTGGSVSTLTIQRTQQEDSAVYLCASSLGGFGANVLTFGAGSRLTVL.

This chain connects TRBV12-3 or TRBV12-4 to TRBJ2-7; D is possibly TRBD2 (6 bases). The CDR3 sequence is 14 residues long. V was clipped by 6 bases and J by 0 bases, with 12 bases between them. CDR3 DNA sequence: TGTGCCAGCAGCCGGCGGGGATTCTCCTACGAGCAGTACTTC. It is translated as CASSRRGFSYEQYF.